This T cell receptor beta chain was sequenced for a study of T cells in localized non-small cell lung cancer. Findings and caveats of the study: Adjacent uninvolved lung had the highest clonality, suggesting focused antigen responses.

The CDR3 loop spans 15 amino acids. Germline V gives CDR1 LNHDA, CDR2 SQIVND (reference sequence). Trimming took 3 bases from V and 0 from J, leaving 9 bases between them. Concerning this clone itself: Its antigen is not identified.

Assay: immunoSEQ multiplex PCR; the TCRdb copy retains only in-frame clones and omits some. Among 8,500 to 10,000 clones listed, over 85% were seen once. This chain links TRBV19 with TRBJ1-3; D is undetermined. This receptor was identified in a female donor older than 55 with stage II squamous cell lung carcinoma. The sample in question was peripheral blood, obtained before any cancer treatment. In DNA, the CDR3 is TGTGCCAGTAGTATCGGCACCCCCTCTGGAAACACCATATATTTT. This codes for CASSIGTPSGNTIYF.